The 3 T cell receptor beta chains reported below all come from one sample, sequenced in a study of T cells in Graves' hyperthyroidism and ophthalmopathy. There were TCR beta CDR3 regions amplified from RNA transcripts. Initially, a first-round RT-PCR of the TCR CDR3 employed the HTBI primer set. A single record per CDR3 protein comes from TCRdb applying MiXCR to the multiplex PCR reads. In the table there are 350,000 to 400,000 distinct CDR3 sequences, 19% of which are singletons. What was sequenced was blood. The receptors shown here come from a woman aged 18-35 years with Graves' hyperthyroidism.

At least ten counts were recorded for this clonotype. This chain links TRBV24-1 with TRBJ2-5; D tentatively fits TRBD1 or TRBD2 (6 bases each). CDR1 is KGHDR and CDR2 is SFDVKD in the germline V gene. V shed 3 bases and J shed 4 bases, with 11 bases lying between them. The CDR3 has 14 residues. CDR3 nucleotides: TGTGCCACCAGTGATAGGGGGGCCGGAGAGACCCAGTACTTC. This encodes CATSDRGAGETQYF.

This clonotype was detected many times. The chain couples TRBV19 to TRBJ2-7, with TRBD2 as a possible D gene (6 bases). CDR1 is LNHDA and CDR2 is SQIVND in the germline V gene (reference sequence). The CDR3 totals 14 residues. V dropped 3 bases and J dropped 4 bases, with 13 bases sitting between them. The chain's CDR3 is CASSIGGRLYEQYF. DNA of the CDR3: TGTGCCAGTAGTATTGGAGGGCGTCTGTACGAGCAGTACTTC.

This clonotype was observed a handful of times. V is TRBV7-3 and J is TRBJ2-7; 7 bases match TRBD2. V gave up 5 bases and J gave up 0 bases; unmatched junction bases: 7. Germline CDR1 reads SGHTA; CDR2 reads FQGTGA. The CDR3 contains 15 residues. The CDR3: CASSPRAGDSYEQYF. The CDR3, as DNA: TGTGCCAGCAGCCCACGGGCGGGGGACTCCTACGAGCAGTACTTC.